These 21 T cell receptor beta chains came from one sample sequenced in a study of vaccination effects on CD4 cells after COVID-19. Investigators separated out CD4+ T cells once around 9 days of culture had passed. These receptors have no identified antigens. Profiling relied on immunoSEQ multiplex PCR, and the TCRdb table lists in-frame clones only, not all of them. The sample records 30,000 or so clones, more than 55% being singletons. The sequencing here drew on CD4+ T cells from PBMCs cultured without peptide, taken before COVID-19 vaccination. The origin of the receptors is a human donor who received a COVID-19 vaccine.

The rearrangement uses TRBV5-6 and TRBJ1-1, with D possibly being TRBD1 (5 bases). V was trimmed by 0 bases and J by 1 base, leaving 7 bases between them. The CDR3 loop spans 14 amino acids. Per the germline V gene, CDR1 is SGHDT and CDR2 is YYEEEE. CDR3 protein: CASSLGGGNTEAFF. The DNA of the CDR3 is TGTGCCAGCAGCTTGGGTGGGGGGAACACTGAAGCTTTCTTT. Filled out from reference TRBV5-6 and TRBJ1-1, the complete variable domain reads DAGVTQSPTHLIKTRGQQVTLRCSPKSGHDTVSWYQQALGQGPQFIFQYYEEEERQRGNFPDRFSGHQFPNYSSELNVNALLLGDSALYLCASSLGGGNTEAFFGQGTRLTVV.

This clone showed up just once. The V call is TRBV19, the J call TRBJ2-7, with a tentative D call TRBD1 (5 bases). CDR1 and CDR2 from the germline V gene are LNHDA and SQIVND (reference sequence). The V and J ends lost 4 bases and 3 bases respectively, with 10 bases between them. The CDR3 has 13 residues. The CDR3: CASSTRGHYEQYF. As DNA, the CDR3 is TGTGCCAGTAGTACTAGGGGCCACTACGAGCAGTACTTC.

This clone rates as medium-sized. This chain connects TRBV15 to TRBJ1-5; no clear D. Per the germline V gene, CDR1 is LNHNV and CDR2 is YYDKDF (reference sequence). V was shortened by 0 bases and J by 5 bases, with 14 bases between the two germline ends. The length of the CDR3 is 16 residues. The CDR3 spells CATSRDLGRRYQPQHF. As DNA, the CDR3 is TGTGCCACCAGCAGAGATTTGGGTCGGCGGTATCAGCCCCAGCATTTT.

V and J are TRBV19 and TRBJ2-7; 7 bases map to TRBD1. The V gene's germline CDR1 is LNHDA and CDR2 SQIVND (reference sequence). The CDR3 has 16 residues. The V and J ends lost 6 bases and 4 bases, in that order; junction bases with no gene match: 15. CDR3 protein: CASSPRQTGYGYEQYF. The CDR3 region has the DNA TGTGCCAGTAGCCCGCGCCAGACAGGGTACGGTTACGAGCAGTACTTC.

The V gene is TRBV7-9, the J gene TRBJ2-5; D might be TRBD2 (5 bases). Germline V CDR1 and CDR2: SEHNR, FQNEAQ (reference sequence). The CDR3 spans 14 residues. Trimming removed 1 base at V and 0 bases at J, with 6 bases between. The CDR3 spells CASSLGGNQETQYF. CDR3 DNA sequence: TGTGCCAGCAGCTTAGGAGGGAACCAAGAGACCCAGTACTTC.

The chain combines TRBV6-1 with TRBJ2-7; D may be TRBD1 (5 bases). This CDR3 region has 14 residues. The germline V gene encodes CDR1 MNHNS and CDR2 SASEGT. V lost 1 base and J 6 bases, leaving 13 bases between the germline ends. The CDR3 nucleotides are TGTGCCAGCAGTGAAGTCGGTCAGGGCAGCGAGCAGTACTTC. Protein: CASSEVGQGSEQYF.

The rearrangement links TRBV29-1 to TRBJ1-1; D gene ambiguous. V lost 4 bases and J lost 6, with 18 bases in between. There are 14 residues in the CDR3. CDR1 is SQVTM, CDR2 ANQGSEA, per germline. CDR3 amino acids: CSVALSVLSSEAFF. The CDR3 nucleotides read TGCAGCGTTGCGTTGTCGGTGCTAAGCTCTGAAGCTTTCTTT.

This chain connects TRBV2 to TRBJ1-5, with a tentative D call TRBD1 (5 bases). Germline V gives CDR1 SNHLY, CDR2 FYNNEI. Trimming took 7 bases from V and 4 from J, leaving 11 bases between them. The CDR3 covers 13 residues. The CDR3 is CASMTDGNQPQHF. The CDR3 nucleotides are TGTGCCAGCATGACAGACGGTAATCAGCCCCAGCATTTT.

This chain joins TRBV11-3 and TRBJ2-1; 10 bases fit TRBD2. The CDR3 loop spans 15 amino acids. Germline lookup yields CDR1 SGHNT and CDR2 YENEEA. Germline trimming cut 2 bases from V and 5 bases from J; bases unmatched to any gene: 3. The CDR3 DNA reads as TGTGCCAGCAGCTTATCGCTAGCGGGAGACAATGAGCAGTTCTTC. Amino acid sequence: CASSLSLAGDNEQFF.

The chain employs TRBV21-1 and TRBJ2-7; the table names TRBD2, a call not compared with the DNA. TRBV21-1 corresponds to a pseudogene. CDR3 length: 14 residues. DNA of the CDR3: TGTGCCAGCAGCAAGGGACTAGCGGCCTACGAGCAGTACTTC. This gives the protein CASSKGLAAYEQYF.

V and J are TRBV19 and TRBJ1-2, with a weak D call TRBD1 (5 bases). This CDR3 is 15 amino acids long. With 5 bases removed from V and 2 bases from J, the gap between germline ends came to 15 bases. Germline CDR1 is LNHDA and CDR2 is SQIVND (reference sequence). The CDR3 sequence is CASSLSRQGNYGYTF. The CDR3 region has the DNA TGTGCCAGTAGTCTCTCTCGGCAGGGAAACTATGGCTACACCTTC.

The CDR3 reads CASSVGRGGYEQYF. The CDR3, as DNA: TGTGCCAGCAGCGTAGGCAGGGGGGGGTACGAGCAGTACTTC. The genes are TRBV9 and TRBJ2-7; D assignment may be TRBD1 or TRBD2 (7 bases each). V dropped 0 bases and J dropped 4 bases, with 11 bases sitting between them. Looked up from germline, CDR1 is SGDLS and CDR2 is YYNGEE. This CDR3 has 14 residues.

Turning to this clone: Other nucleotide sequences in the sample specify the same CDR3. V gene TRBV11-2 combines with J gene TRBJ1-5; TRBD1 is a possible D gene (6 bases). The CDR3 is made up of 15 amino acids. The germline V gene has CDR1 SGHAT and CDR2 FQNNGV. The V gene lost 0 bases and the J gene lost 2 bases, with 8 bases spanning the gap. CDR3 sequence: CASSLDRGGNQPQHF. The CDR3 nucleotides read TGTGCCAGCAGCTTAGACAGGGGAGGCAATCAGCCCCAGCATTTT.

The V and J genes are TRBV5-1 and TRBJ2-7; D is possibly TRBD2 (5 bases). CDR1 is SGHRS and CDR2 is YFSETQ in the germline V gene. The CDR3 contains 15 residues. Between the trimmed V and J ends, which lost 0 bases and 3 bases, there was a span of 13 bases. The CDR3 reads CASSLEGDGYYEQYF. DNA for the CDR3: TGCGCCAGCAGCTTGGAGGGAGATGGTTACTACGAGCAGTACTTC.

The chain couples TRBV21-1 to TRBJ2-7; no DNA check was done on the table's D call, TRBD2. TRBV21-1 is assigned pseudogene status. The CDR3 extends over 15 amino acids. The CDR3 protein is CASSRAGVPTYEQYF. CDR3 coding DNA: TGTGCCAGCAGCCGAGCGGGGGTCCCCACTTACGAGCAGTACTTC.

This chain uses TRBV19 with TRBJ1-2, with D unresolved. From germline, CDR1 is LNHDA and CDR2 SQIVND (reference sequence). The CDR3 covers 12 residues. Trimming took off 5 bases at V and 8 bases at J, with 12 bases between the two ends. The DNA of the CDR3 is TGTGCCAGTAGTTTGGGAAGCCGCGGCTACACCTTC. It encodes CASSLGSRGYTF. The variable domain in full, with the rest retrieved from reference TRBV19 and TRBJ1-2, is DGGITQSPKYLFRKEGQNVTLSCEQNLNHDAMYWYRQDPGQGLRLIYYSQIVNDFQKGDIAEGYSVSREKKESFPLTVTSAQKNPTAFYLCASSLGSRGYTFGSGTRLTVV.

A few counts support this clone. The chain is built from TRBV3-1 (or the pseudogene TRBV3-2) and TRBJ2-7; tentative D call: TRBD1 (5 bases). V lost 2 bases, J lost 2 bases, and 19 bases lay in between. This CDR3 region has 17 residues. Germline V lookup: CDR1 LGHDT, CDR2 YNNKEL (reference sequence). CDR3 DNA: TGTGCCAGCAGCCAATCCTTAACAGGCCGCCTCACCTACGAGCAGTACTTC. As protein: CASSQSLTGRLTYEQYF.

This chain's CDR3 is CASTPEGGTTLETQYF. Here the CDR3 DNA reads TGTGCCAGTACCCCTGAGGGGGGAACTACTTTAGAGACCCAGTACTTC. V is TRBV19 and J is TRBJ2-5; D is tentatively TRBD1 or TRBD2 (6 bases each). V was cut by 7 bases and J by 4 bases, with 22 bases left in between. The CDR3 totals 16 residues. Germline lookup yields CDR1 LNHDA and CDR2 SQIVND (reference sequence).

The gene calls are TRBV15 and TRBJ1-1, with D unclear. This CDR3 spans 12 amino acids. V lost 3 bases and J 5 bases, leaving 7 bases between the germline ends. CDR1 LNHNV and CDR2 YYDKDF come from the germline V gene (reference sequence). The chain's CDR3 is CATSSGRTEAFF. The CDR3 region has the DNA TGTGCCACCAGCAGTGGTCGGACTGAAGCTTTCTTT. Filled out from reference TRBV15 and TRBJ1-1, the complete variable domain reads DAMVIQNPRYQVTQFGKPVTLSCSQTLNHNVMYWYQQKSSQAPKLLFHYYDKDFNNEADTPDNFQSRRPNTSFCFLDIRSPGLGDTAMYLCATSSGRTEAFFGQGTRLTVV.

The V gene is TRBV29-1, the J gene TRBJ1-3; D perhaps matches TRBD1 (6 bases). This CDR3 has 13 amino acids. CDR1 SQVTM and CDR2 ANQGSEA come from the germline V gene. The V end lost 4 bases, the J end lost 2 bases, and 9 bases lay between the germline ends. DNA of the CDR3: TGCAGCGTTGCGCAGGGGACTGGAAACACCATATATTTT. Amino acids: CSVAQGTGNTIYF. Filled out from reference TRBV29-1 and TRBJ1-3, the complete variable domain reads SAVISQKPSRDICQRGTSLTIQCQVDSQVTMMFWYRQQPGQSLTLIATANQGSEATYESGFVIDKFPISRPNLTFSTLTVSNMSPEDSSIYLCSVAQGTGNTIYFGEGSWLTVV.

This chain uses TRBV5-8 with TRBJ2-2; weak D call: TRBD2 (5 bases). The CDR3 loop spans 16 amino acids. From germline, CDR1 is SGHTS and CDR2 YDEGEE. Trimming shortened V by 0 bases and J by 6 bases, and 15 bases separated the two germline ends. For the CDR3, the DNA is TGTGCCAGCAGCTTGGAGGCACTCCGGAGGTCCGGGGAGCTGTTTTTT. It is translated as CASSLEALRRSGELFF.